These 8 T cell receptor beta chains share one sample of origin, sequenced in a study of early T cells in non-severe SARS-CoV-2 infection. From the 5' RACE reads, TCRdb called clonotypes with MiXCR, one entry per CDR3 protein. In the table there are 40,000 to 55,000 distinct CDR3 sequences, about 5.7% of which are singletons. This specimen was whole blood, taken at baseline. The receptor source for this set is an adult who was a healthcare worker with PCR-confirmed SARS-CoV-2 infection or an uninfected control (not recorded which).

A few counts support this clonotype. The chain links TRBV7-3 to TRBJ2-5; 12 nucleotides match TRBD2. The CDR3 extends over 19 amino acids. Trimming at V came to 5 bases and at J to 4 bases, leaving 17 bases not matched to a gene. The germline V gene encodes CDR1 SGHTA and CDR2 FQGTGA. CDR3 loop: CASSPRWLAGGPYRETQYF. The CDR3, as DNA: TGTGCCAGCAGCCCTAGGTGGCTAGCGGGGGGGCCGTACCGAGAGACCCAGTACTTC. The full variable domain, its missing parts supplied by reference TRBV7-3 and TRBJ2-5, is GAGVSQTPSNKVTEKGKYVELRCDPISGHTALYWYRQSLGQGPEFLIYFQGTGAADDSGLPNDRFFAVRPEGSVSTLKIQRTERGDSAVYLCASSPRWLAGGPYRETQYFGPGTRLLVL.

There are many counts of this clonotype. The J gene is TRBJ2-3, the V gene TRBV29-1; D remains ambiguous. This CDR3 is built from 10 residues. Trimming took 5 bases from V and 2 from J, leaving 2 bases between them. The germline CDR1 and CDR2 sequences are SQVTM and ANQGSEA. The CDR3 spells CSVYTDTQYF. DNA of the CDR3: TGCAGCGTTTACACAGATACGCAGTATTTT.

This clonotype showed up just a few times. The rearrangement joins TRBV29-1 to TRBJ2-1; TRBD2 matches 7 bases. V dropped 3 bases and J dropped 0; count of bases not matched to a gene: 5. CDR1 is SQVTM, CDR2 ANQGSEA, per germline. The CDR3 covers 15 residues. The CDR3 DNA reads as TGCAGCGTTGACGGGGGGAGGAGCTCCTACAATGAGCAGTTCTTC. This codes for CSVDGGRSSYNEQFF.

In this sample, this clonotype turned up a few times. This rearrangement joins TRBV4-3 to TRBJ2-7; 10 bases match TRBD1. Losses at the gene ends were 1 base for V and 5 bases for J; bases not matched to a gene: 8. The CDR3 contains 16 residues. Germline V gives CDR1 LGHNA, CDR2 YSLEER. CDR3 loop: CASSQGSGQGRDEQYF. In DNA form, the CDR3 reads TGCGCCAGCAGCCAAGGATCGGGACAGGGGCGCGACGAGCAGTACTTC.

This clonotype was observed a few times. This chain uses TRBV20-1 with TRBJ1-1, with a weak D call TRBD1 (6 bases). Germline V gives CDR1 DFQATT, CDR2 SNEGSKA (reference sequence). The CDR3 extends over 14 amino acids. CDR3 sequence: CSAFGGGARTEAFF. CDR3 nucleotides: TGCAGCGCCTTCGGTGGGGGGGCGCGAACTGAAGCTTTCTTT.

This clonotype was observed many times. The chain combines TRBV6-5 with TRBJ2-1; D is perhaps TRBD2 (5 bases). The germline V gene encodes CDR1 MNHEY and CDR2 SVGAGI. CDR3 length: 14 amino acids. V dropped 6 bases and J dropped 0 bases, with 9 bases sitting between them. The CDR3 nucleotides read TGTGCCAGCAGGCGGGCCGTCTCCTACAATGAGCAGTTCTTC. Its translation is CASRRAVSYNEQFF.

This clonotype has a handful of counts. The V call is TRBV11-2, the J call TRBJ2-1; possible D gene TRBD2, 5 bases. V was pared by 4 bases and J by 8 bases, with 9 bases between. CDR3 size: 12 residues. Germline V lookup: CDR1 SGHAT, CDR2 FQNNGV. The CDR3 coding sequence is TGTGCCAGCAGCTCGGGCGGGTATGAGCAGTTCTTC. Its translation: CASSSGGYEQFF.

This chain connects TRBV5-6 to TRBJ2-7; the D gene is possibly TRBD1 (6 bases). The CDR3 extends over 15 amino acids. The germline CDR1 and CDR2 sequences are SGHDT and YYEEEE. V was pared by 6 bases and J by 3 bases, with 19 bases between. CDR3 nucleotide sequence: TGTGCCAGCACCAATATAAGGGGGAGAAACTACGAGCAGTACTTC. It translates to CASTNIRGRNYEQYF.